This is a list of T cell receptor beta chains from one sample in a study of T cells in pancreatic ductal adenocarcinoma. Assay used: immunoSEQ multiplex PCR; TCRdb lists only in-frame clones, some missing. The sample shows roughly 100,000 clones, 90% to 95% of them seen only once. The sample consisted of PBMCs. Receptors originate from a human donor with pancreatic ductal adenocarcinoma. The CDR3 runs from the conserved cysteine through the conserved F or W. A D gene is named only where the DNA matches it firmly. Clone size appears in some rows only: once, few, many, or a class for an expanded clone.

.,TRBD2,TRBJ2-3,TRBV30,TGTGCCTGGTGGACTAGCGGGAGACCAGATACGCAGTATTTT,CAWWTSGRPDTQYF
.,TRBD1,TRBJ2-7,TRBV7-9,TGTGCCAGCAGCTTAGGGTTCCAAGGGGGCCTCGAGCAGTACTTC,CASSLGFQGGLEQYF
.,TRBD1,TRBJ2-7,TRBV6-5,TGTGCCAGCAGCCTTCCGGGACAGCTAATCTACGAGCAGTACTTC,CASSLPGQLIYEQYF
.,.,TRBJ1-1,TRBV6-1,TGTGCCAGCAGTGAAGCGGGGGGGCGCATTGCAGCTTTCTTT,CASSEAGGRIAAFF
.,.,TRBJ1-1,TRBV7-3,TGTGCCAGCATGCTCGGGAGGAACACTGAAGCTTTCTTT,CASMLGRNTEAFF
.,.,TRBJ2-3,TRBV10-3,TGTGCCATCAGTGATAAGCGTGGGAGCACAGATACGCAGTATTTT,CAISDKRGSTDTQYF
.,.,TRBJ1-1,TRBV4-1,TGCGCCAGCAGTCGACCCACGGGGACTGAAGCTTTCTTT,CASSRPTGTEAFF
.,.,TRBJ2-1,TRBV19,TGTGCCAGTAGTATTGAGGGGGGGTTGGGGAGCCCCAATGAGCAGTTCTTC,CASSIEGGLGSPNEQFF
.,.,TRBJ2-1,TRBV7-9,TGTGCCAGCAGCTGGGCATACCGGGAGCTCGGAAATGAGCAGTTCTTC,CASSWAYRELGNEQFF
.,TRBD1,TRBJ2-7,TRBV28,TGTGCCAGCAGGAGACAGGGGCAAAGCTACGAGCAGTACTTC,CASRRQGQSYEQYF
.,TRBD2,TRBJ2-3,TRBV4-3,TGCGCCAGCAGCCAAGAGACCGGACTAGCGACAGATACGCAGTATTTT,CASSQETGLATDTQYF
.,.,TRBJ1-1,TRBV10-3,TGTGCCATCAGTTGGACACTGAACACTGAAGCTTTCTTT,CAISWTLNTEAFF
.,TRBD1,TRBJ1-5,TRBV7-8,TGTGCCAGCAGCTTAGGGGGAGCAGGGGGCTATCAGCCCCAGCATTTT,CASSLGGAGGYQPQHF
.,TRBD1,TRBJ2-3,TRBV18,TGTGCCAGCTCACCGAACCGACAGGGGGCGACAGATACGCAGTATTTT,CASSPNRQGATDTQYF
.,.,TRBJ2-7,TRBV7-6,TGTGCCAGCAGCTTAGGGGGCCCCTACGAGCAGTACTTC,CASSLGGPYEQYF
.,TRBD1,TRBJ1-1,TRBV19,TGTGCCAGTCTCGGGGACAGGGCAGCTTTCTTT,CASLGDRAAFF
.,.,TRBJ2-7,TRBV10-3,TGTGCCATCAGTACGGCAGGGGCACAGTACTTC,CAISTAGAQYF
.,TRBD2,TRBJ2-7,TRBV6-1,TGTGCCAGCAACCGACTAGCGGGAGAGTACGAGCAGTACTTC,CASNRLAGEYEQYF
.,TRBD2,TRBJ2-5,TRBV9,TGTGCCAGCAGCGGTGGCCCCCTAGCGGGTCAAGAGACCCAGTACTTC,CASSGGPLAGQETQYF
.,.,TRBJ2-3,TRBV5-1,TGCGCCAGCAGCTTGACAGGCTTCACAGATACGCAGTATTTT,CASSLTGFTDTQYF
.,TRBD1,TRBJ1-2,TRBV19,TGTGCCAGTAGTATCCAGGGGGCGATGACGAGGGGCTACACCTTC,CASSIQGAMTRGYTF
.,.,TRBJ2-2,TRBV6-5,TGTGCCAGCAGTTATGCAGCGGCCTACACCGGGGAGCTGTTTTTT,CASSYAAAYTGELFF
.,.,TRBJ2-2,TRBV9,TGTGCCAGCAGCTCCCGACAGGAGAACACCGGGGAGCTGTTTTTT,CASSSRQENTGELFF
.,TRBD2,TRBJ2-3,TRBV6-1,TGTGCCAGCAGTGGATCTAGCGGGATTTCTGGCACAGATACGCAGTATTTT,CASSGSSGISGTDTQYF
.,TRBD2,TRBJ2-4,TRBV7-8,TGTGCCAGCAGCTCGGGACTAGGAGCCAAAAACATTCAGTACTTC,CASSSGLGAKNIQYF
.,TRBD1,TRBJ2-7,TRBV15,TGTGCCACCGGGCGGCAGGGGGCATCCTACGAGCAGTACTTC,CATGRQGASYEQYF
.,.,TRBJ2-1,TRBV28,TGTGCCAGCAGTTTATCCGGGACTTTTTACAATGAGCAGTTCTTC,CASSLSGTFYNEQFF
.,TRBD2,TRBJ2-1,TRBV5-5,TGTGCCAGCAGCTTGGATAGCGGGTTGTACAATGAGCAGTTCTTC,CASSLDSGLYNEQFF
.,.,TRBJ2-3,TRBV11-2,TGTGCCAGCAGCTTGTTAGGCACAGATACGCAGTATTTT,CASSLLGTDTQYF
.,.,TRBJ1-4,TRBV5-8,TGTGCCAGCAGCCCATGGACTTTCCTAACCCCGAATGAAAAACTGTTTTTT,CASSPWTFLTPNEKLFF
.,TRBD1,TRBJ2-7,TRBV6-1,TGTGCCAGCAAAACAGGGGGACCCTTTTCCGAGCAGTACTTC,CASKTGGPFSEQYF
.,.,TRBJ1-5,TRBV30,TGTGCCTGGAGTGGCTCAGGGTCTCAGCCCCAGCATTTT,CAWSGSGSQPQHF
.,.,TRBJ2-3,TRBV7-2,TGTGCCAGCAGCTTATCGTCAGTGGAGACCCAAGATACGCAGTATTTT,CASSLSSVETQDTQYF
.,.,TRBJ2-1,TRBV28,TGTGCCAGCAGCCTGGACAGATACAATGAGCAGTTCTTC,CASSLDRYNEQFF
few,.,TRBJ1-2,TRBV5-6,TGTGCCAGCAGCGTACCCACAGGGAACTATGGCTACACCTTC,CASSVPTGNYGYTF
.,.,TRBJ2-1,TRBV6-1,TGTGCCATCCAAGGACAAGTAACCTACAATGAGCAGTTCTTC,CAIQGQVTYNEQFF
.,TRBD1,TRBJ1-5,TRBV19,TGTGCCAGTAGTACTGGAACAGGGGGCCATCAGCCCCAGCATTTT,CASSTGTGGHQPQHF
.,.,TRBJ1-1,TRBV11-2,TGTGCCAGCAGCTTGGGGGGTGAAGCTTTCTTT,CASSLGGEAFF
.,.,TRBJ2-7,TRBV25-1,TGTGCCAGCAGTGAATATGACTTCACTACTTCCGAGCAGTACTTC,CASSEYDFTTSEQYF
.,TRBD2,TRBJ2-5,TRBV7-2,TGTGCCAGCAGATACGGACTAGCGGGAGGTAATCAAGAGACCCAGTACTTC,CASRYGLAGGNQETQYF
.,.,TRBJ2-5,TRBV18,TGTGCCAGCTCACCACCGGCAGAGACCCAGTACTTC,CASSPPAETQYF
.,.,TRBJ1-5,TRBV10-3,TGTGCCATCAGTGAGATCAGGGGCAATCAGCCCCAGCATTTT,CAISEIRGNQPQHF